These 16 T cell receptor beta chains share one sample of origin, sequenced in a study of cytomegalovirus exposure and HLA in healthy donors. Primers: 60 Vbeta forward and 13 Jbeta reverse. The assay was immunoSEQ multiplex PCR, and TCRdb's table has in-frame clones only and misses some. The table includes about 190,000 clones, 77% detected once. Specimen: PBMCs. Receptors were obtained from a young woman in good health and CMV-seropositive.

The chain combines TRBV6-5 with TRBJ1-1, with 7 positions matching TRBD1. The CDR3 covers 13 residues. Unmatched junction bases numbered 2, after V lost 0 bases and J lost 7 bases. Germline lookup yields CDR1 MNHEY and CDR2 SVGAGI. The CDR3 DNA follows: TGTGCCAGCAGTTACTCAGGGGGCGGTGAAGCTTTCTTT. Translating it yields CASSYSGGGEAFF.

J is TRBJ2-7 and V is TRBV4-2; 8 bases map to TRBD1. After removal of 4 bases from V and 3 bases from J, the junction contained 8 bases not matched to a gene. The CDR3 runs 15 residues. Germline V gene lookup returns CDR1 LGHNA and CDR2 YNFKEQ. The CDR3 region has the DNA TGTGCCAGCAGCCCCGCCGGGACAGGTAACTACGAGCAGTACTTC. Residues: CASSPAGTGNYEQYF.

The chain combines TRBV28 with TRBJ1-2; maybe TRBD1 (6 bases). CDR3 length equals 16 residues. V gave up 2 bases and J gave up 8 bases, with 21 bases separating them. Germline-derived CDR1 and CDR2 are MDHEN and SYDVKM. The CDR3, as DNA: TGTGCCAGCAGTTTAAACCACGAGGGCAGGGGATCCGGCTACACCTTC. Amino acids: CASSLNHEGRGSGYTF.

The chain combines TRBV5-1 with TRBJ1-6; D is undetermined. The CDR3 sequence is 14 residues long. CDR1 SGHRS and CDR2 YFSETQ come from the germline V gene. V shed 0 bases and J shed 7 bases, with 8 bases lying between them. The CDR3 reads CASSLDSFNSPLHF. The CDR3 DNA reads as TGCGCCAGCAGCTTGGACAGTTTCAATTCACCCCTCCACTTT.

V gene TRBV5-1 combines with J gene TRBJ2-3; 14 positions match TRBD2. The CDR3 covers 16 residues. Losses at the gene ends were 5 bases for V and 2 bases for J; bases not matched to a gene: 4. The germline V gene encodes CDR1 SGHRS and CDR2 YFSETQ. The CDR3, as DNA: TGCGCCAGCAGTCCGGGACTAGCGGGAGACACAGATACGCAGTATTTT. Amino acid sequence: CASSPGLAGDTDTQYF.

The J gene is TRBJ1-5, the V gene TRBV7-2; 7 nucleotides align to TRBD1. This CDR3 spans 15 amino acids. J gave up 3 bases and V 3 bases, and 5 bases lay outside the gene matches. Germline V CDR1 and CDR2: SGHTA, FQGNSA. CDR3 sequence reads: CASSFAGGDNQPQHF. DNA for the CDR3: TGTGCCAGCAGCTTCGCAGGGGGTGACAATCAGCCCCAGCATTTT.

The chain recombines TRBV7-2 with TRBJ1-4; perhaps TRBD1 as D (6 bases). Germline values: CDR1 SGHTA, CDR2 FQGNSA. The CDR3 is 17 residues long. Trimming took 2 bases from V and 3 from J, leaving 16 bases between them. CDR3 in amino acids: CASSLPRGGGPNEKLFF. The CDR3 DNA reads TGTGCCAGCAGCTTACCACGCGGCGGGGGCCCTAATGAAAAACTGTTTTTT.

The CDR3 is CASLDRMNTGELFF. Here the CDR3 DNA reads TGTGCCAGTTTGGACAGGATGAACACCGGGGAGCTGTTTTTT. The chain joins TRBV28 to TRBJ2-2, with 7 bases aligning to TRBD1. The CDR3 is 14 residues long. The germline gives CDR1 MDHEN, CDR2 SYDVKM. The V segment lost 9 bases and the J segment 1 base; nucleotides outside the gene matches: 5.

This sequence joins TRBV10-3 and TRBJ1-2, with D maybe TRBD1 (5 bases). The germline V and J ends were trimmed by 3 bases and 4 bases, with 12 bases remaining between them. The V gene's germline CDR1 is ENHRY and CDR2 SYGVKD. This CDR3 region has 14 residues. The CDR3 coding sequence is TGTGCCATCAGTGAACTAACAGGCCTCTATGGCTACACCTTC. This gives the protein CAISELTGLYGYTF.

The V gene is TRBV30, the J gene TRBJ1-2; 12 bases map to TRBD1. V lost 0 bases, J lost 6 bases, and 14 bases stayed unmatched. Looked up from germline, CDR1 is GTSNPN and CDR2 is SVGIG (reference sequence). The CDR3 length is 18 residues. CDR3 sequence reads: CAWSVSFGDRGLENGYTF. CDR3 bases: TGTGCCTGGAGTGTGTCTTTTGGGGACAGGGGGCTTGAGAATGGCTACACCTTC.

V is TRBV5-1 and J is TRBJ2-7; TRBD1 agrees at 7 bases. Per germline, CDR1 SGHRS and CDR2 YFSETQ. CDR3 length: 13 residues. The V segment lost 4 bases and the J segment 6 bases; nucleotides outside the gene matches: 7. The DNA of the CDR3 is TGCGCCAGCAGCCCAAATTACAGGGGCGAGCAGTACTTC. Translation: CASSPNYRGEQYF.

V usage is TRBV5-4 and J usage is TRBJ1-4; D gene uncertain. CDR3 size: 15 residues. Trimming removed 0 bases at V and 8 bases at J, with 14 bases between. From germline, CDR1 is SGHNT and CDR2 YYREEE (reference sequence). In DNA, the CDR3 is TGTGCCAGCAGCTTGGGAGTACTAGAAGGCGAAAAACTGTTTTTT. Translated, it gives CASSLGVLEGEKLFF. Filled out from reference TRBV5-4 and TRBJ1-4, the complete variable domain reads ETGVTQSPTHLIKTRGQQVTLRCSSQSGHNTVSWYQQALGQGPQFIFQYYREEENGRGNFPPRFSGLQFPNYSSELNVNALELDDSALYLCASSLGVLEGEKLFFGSGTQLSVL.

The V gene is TRBV5-1, the J gene TRBJ1-1; 8 bases fit TRBD1. This CDR3 contains 13 residues. The ends lost 0 bases at V and 5 bases at J; junction bases unmatched: 0. Germline V gene sequence: CDR1 SGHRS, CDR2 YFSETQ. The CDR3 nucleotides read TGCGCCAGCAGCTTGGACAGGGGGACTGAAGCTTTCTTT. Amino acids: CASSLDRGTEAFF.

The chain has TRBV28 and TRBJ2-7; 10 nucleotides agree with TRBD2. The trim removed 6 bases at V and 6 bases at J, leaving 5 bases unmatched. The CDR3 loop spans 13 amino acids. The germline gives CDR1 MDHEN, CDR2 SYDVKM. The CDR3 is CASRSGGAAEQYF. In nucleotides, the CDR3 is TGTGCCAGCAGGAGCGGGGGGGCCGCCGAGCAGTACTTC.

Only one count was recorded for this clone. For the CDR3, the DNA is TGTGCCAGCAGTTACGGCTCGGGACTGTCATACAATGAGCAGTTCTTC. It is translated as CASSYGSGLSYNEQFF. The rearrangement joins TRBV6-5 to TRBJ2-1; possible D gene TRBD2, 6 bases. V dropped 2 bases and J dropped 4 bases, with 15 bases sitting between them. The CDR3 extends over 16 amino acids. The germline CDR1 and CDR2 sequences are MNHEY and SVGAGI.

The chain joins TRBV11-2 to TRBJ2-2; TRBD1 is a possible D gene (5 bases). From germline, CDR1 is SGHAT and CDR2 FQNNGV. The V and J ends lost 4 bases and 0 bases respectively, with 9 bases between them. This CDR3 spans 15 amino acids. The CDR3 loop reads CASSSTGANTGELFF. DNA of the CDR3: TGTGCCAGCAGCTCAACAGGAGCGAACACCGGGGAGCTGTTTTTT.